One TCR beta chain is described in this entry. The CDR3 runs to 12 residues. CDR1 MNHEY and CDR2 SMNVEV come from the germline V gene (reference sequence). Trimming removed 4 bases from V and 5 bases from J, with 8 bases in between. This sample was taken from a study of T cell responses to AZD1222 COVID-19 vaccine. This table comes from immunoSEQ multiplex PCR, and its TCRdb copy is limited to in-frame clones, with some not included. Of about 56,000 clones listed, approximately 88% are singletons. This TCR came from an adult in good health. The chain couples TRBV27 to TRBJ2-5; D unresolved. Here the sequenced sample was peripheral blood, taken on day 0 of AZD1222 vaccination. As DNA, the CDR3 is TGTGCCAGCAGTTCCCTGGGGGAGACCCAGTACTTC. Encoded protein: CASSSLGETQYF.